The entry that follows covers one T cell receptor (beta chain) sequence. No antigen is known for it. Germline lookup yields CDR1 SGDLS and CDR2 YYNGEE. V lost 5 bases to trimming and J lost 5 bases, with 10 bases between them. The CDR3 is 12 residues long. Regarding treatment: 15 to 20 received Ad26.COV2.S at low or high dose, single or two shots; 5 received placebo; per-sample allocation not given. Material that was analyzed had been drawn on day 63 after the first vaccine or placebo injection. Ad26.COV2.S expressed prefusion-stabilized spike from the original Wuhan strain. This sample is drawn from a study of Ad26.COV2.S vaccination and SARS-CoV-2 variants. Background on the study: Intramuscular Ad26.COV2.S doses were given once or twice, 56 days apart.

TCRdb keeps only in-frame clones here, not all; method: immunoSEQ multiplex PCR. The table records hundreds of thousands of clones, about 87% of them present only once. Study results and caveats: Total T cell responses, in the TCR breadth and depth analyses, may have been underestimated. Vaccinees displayed broader spike-specific TCR repertoires than placebo recipients.

The chain employs TRBV9 and TRBJ1-1, with D possibly matching TRBD1 (5 bases). This clonotype was obtained from a person aged 18-65 years who received the Ad26.COV2.S COVID-19 vaccine or a placebo. The sample here was peripheral blood, taken in a trial of Ad26.COV2.S vaccine versus placebo. In DNA, the CDR3 is TGTGCCAGCAGGACGCCAGGGACTGAAGCTTTCTTT. Amino acid sequence: CASRTPGTEAFF.